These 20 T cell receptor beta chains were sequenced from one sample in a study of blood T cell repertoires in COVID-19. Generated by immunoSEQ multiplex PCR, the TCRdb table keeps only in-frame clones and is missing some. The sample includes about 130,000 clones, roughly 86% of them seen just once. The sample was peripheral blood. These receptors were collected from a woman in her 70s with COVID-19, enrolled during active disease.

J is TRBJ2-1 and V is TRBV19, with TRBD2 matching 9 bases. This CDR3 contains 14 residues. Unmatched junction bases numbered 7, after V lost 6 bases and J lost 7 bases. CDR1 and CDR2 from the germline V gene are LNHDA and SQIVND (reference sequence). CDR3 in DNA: TGTGCCAGTAGAGTGGGACTAGCTTTTAATGAGCAGTTCTTC. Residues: CASRVGLAFNEQFF.

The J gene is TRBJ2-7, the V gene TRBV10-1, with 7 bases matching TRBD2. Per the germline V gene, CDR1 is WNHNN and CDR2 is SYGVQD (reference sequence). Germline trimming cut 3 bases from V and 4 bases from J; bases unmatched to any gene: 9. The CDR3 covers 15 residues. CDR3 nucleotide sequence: TGCGCCAGCAGTGAATCTGCGGCGGGGGTTTACGAGCAGTACTTC. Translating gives CASSESAAGVYEQYF.

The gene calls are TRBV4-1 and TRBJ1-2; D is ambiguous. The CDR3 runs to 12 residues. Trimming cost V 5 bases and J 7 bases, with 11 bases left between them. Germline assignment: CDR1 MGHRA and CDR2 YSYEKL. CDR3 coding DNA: TGCGCCAGCAGCTTCGGGAGAGGTGGCTACACCTTC. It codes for CASSFGRGGYTF.

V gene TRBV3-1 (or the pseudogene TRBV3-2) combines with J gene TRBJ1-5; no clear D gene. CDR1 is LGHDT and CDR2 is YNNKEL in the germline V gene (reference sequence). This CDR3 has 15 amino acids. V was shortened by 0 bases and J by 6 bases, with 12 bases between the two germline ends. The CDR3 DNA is TGTGCCAGCAGCCAAGATAGCGGTCGCGGTCAGCCCCAGCATTTT. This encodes CASSQDSGRGQPQHF.

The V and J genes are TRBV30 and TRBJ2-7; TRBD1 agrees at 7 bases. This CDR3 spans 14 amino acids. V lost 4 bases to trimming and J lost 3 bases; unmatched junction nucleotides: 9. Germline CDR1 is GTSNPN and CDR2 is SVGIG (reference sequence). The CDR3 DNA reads TGTGCCTGGACCAGGGCCCCAGGGGGCTACGAGCAGTACTTC. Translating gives CAWTRAPGGYEQYF.

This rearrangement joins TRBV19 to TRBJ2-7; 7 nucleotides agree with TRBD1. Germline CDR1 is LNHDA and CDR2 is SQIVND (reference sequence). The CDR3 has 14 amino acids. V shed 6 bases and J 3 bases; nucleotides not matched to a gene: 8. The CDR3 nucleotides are TGTGCCAGTAGCCCGGGACAGTCCTACTACGAGCAGTACTTC. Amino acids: CASSPGQSYYEQYF.

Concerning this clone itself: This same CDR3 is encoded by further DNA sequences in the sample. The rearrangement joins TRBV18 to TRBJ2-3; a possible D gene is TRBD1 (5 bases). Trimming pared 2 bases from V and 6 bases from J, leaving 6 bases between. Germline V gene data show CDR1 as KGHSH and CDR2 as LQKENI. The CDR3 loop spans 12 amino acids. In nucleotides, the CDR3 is TGTGCCAGCTCACCAAAGGGGGATACGCAGTATTTT. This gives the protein CASSPKGDTQYF.

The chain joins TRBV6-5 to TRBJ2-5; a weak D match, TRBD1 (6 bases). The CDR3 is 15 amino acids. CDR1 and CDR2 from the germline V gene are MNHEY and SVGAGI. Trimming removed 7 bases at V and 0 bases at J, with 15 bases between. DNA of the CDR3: TGTGCCAGCATCCAGGGGCCCGGGAACCAAGAGACCCAGTACTTC. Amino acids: CASIQGPGNQETQYF.

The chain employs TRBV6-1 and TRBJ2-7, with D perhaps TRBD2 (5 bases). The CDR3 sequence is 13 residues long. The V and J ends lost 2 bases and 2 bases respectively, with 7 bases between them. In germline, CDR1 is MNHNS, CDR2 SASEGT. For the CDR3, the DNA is TGTGCCAGCAGTGAACGGGAAACCTACGAGCAGTACTTC. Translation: CASSERETYEQYF.

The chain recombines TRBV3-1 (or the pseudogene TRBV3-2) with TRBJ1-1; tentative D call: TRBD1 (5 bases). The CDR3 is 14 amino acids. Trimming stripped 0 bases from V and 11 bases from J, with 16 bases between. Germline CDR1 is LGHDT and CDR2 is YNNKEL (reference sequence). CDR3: CASSQELTIGAAFF. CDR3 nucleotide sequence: TGTGCCAGCAGCCAAGAACTGACAATAGGGGCGGCTTTCTTT.

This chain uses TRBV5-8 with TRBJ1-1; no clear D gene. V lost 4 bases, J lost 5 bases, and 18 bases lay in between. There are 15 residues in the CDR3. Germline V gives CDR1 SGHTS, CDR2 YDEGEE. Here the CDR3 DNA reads TGTGCCAGCAGCCCTCCGGTCCGGTGGTGGACTGAAGCTTTCTTT. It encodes CASSPPVRWWTEAFF.

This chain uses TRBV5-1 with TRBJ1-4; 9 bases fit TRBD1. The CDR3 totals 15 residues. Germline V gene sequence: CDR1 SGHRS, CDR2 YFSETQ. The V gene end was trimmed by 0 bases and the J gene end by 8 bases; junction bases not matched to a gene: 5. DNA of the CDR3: TGCGCCAGCAGCTTGGGGGACAGGGAGGGAGAAAAACTGTTTTTT. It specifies CASSLGDREGEKLFF.

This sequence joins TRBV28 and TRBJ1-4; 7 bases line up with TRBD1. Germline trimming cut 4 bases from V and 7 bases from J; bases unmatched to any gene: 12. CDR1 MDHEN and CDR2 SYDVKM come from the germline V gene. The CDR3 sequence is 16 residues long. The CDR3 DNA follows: TGTGCCAGCAGTTCACTCTACAGGGGAAGCGGTGAAAAACTGTTTTTT. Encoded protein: CASSSLYRGSGEKLFF.

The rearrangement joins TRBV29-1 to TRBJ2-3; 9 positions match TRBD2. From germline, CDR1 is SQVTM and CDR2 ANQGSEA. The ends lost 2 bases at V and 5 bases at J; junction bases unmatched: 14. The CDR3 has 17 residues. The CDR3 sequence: CSVESLASGTIRDTQYF. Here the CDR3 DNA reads TGCAGCGTTGAATCTCTGGCTAGCGGGACCATACGAGATACGCAGTATTTT.

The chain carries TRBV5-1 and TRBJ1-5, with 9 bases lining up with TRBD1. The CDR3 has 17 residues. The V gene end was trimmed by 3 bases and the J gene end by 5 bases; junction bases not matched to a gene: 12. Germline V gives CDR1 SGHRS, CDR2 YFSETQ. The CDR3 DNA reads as TGCGCCAGCAGCTGGGTCGAAAACAGGGGGCCCTATCAGCCCCAGCATTTT. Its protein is CASSWVENRGPYQPQHF.

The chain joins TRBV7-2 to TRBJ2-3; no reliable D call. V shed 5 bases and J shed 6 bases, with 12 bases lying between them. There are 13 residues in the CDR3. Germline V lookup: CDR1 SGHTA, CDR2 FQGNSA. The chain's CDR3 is CASSPLVRDTQYF. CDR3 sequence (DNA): TGTGCCAGCAGCCCTTTGGTCAGGGATACGCAGTATTTT.

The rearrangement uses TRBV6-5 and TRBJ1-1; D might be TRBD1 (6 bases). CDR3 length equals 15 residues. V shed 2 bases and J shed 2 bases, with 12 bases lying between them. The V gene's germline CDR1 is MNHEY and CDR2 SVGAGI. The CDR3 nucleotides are TGTGCCAGCAGTTACCTGCAGGGGTTAAACACTGAAGCTTTCTTT. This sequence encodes CASSYLQGLNTEAFF.

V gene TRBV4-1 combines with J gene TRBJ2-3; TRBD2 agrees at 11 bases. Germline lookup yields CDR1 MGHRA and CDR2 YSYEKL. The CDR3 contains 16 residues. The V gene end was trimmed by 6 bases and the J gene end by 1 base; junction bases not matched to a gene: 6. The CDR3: CASSEATSGGTDTQYF. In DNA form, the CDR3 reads TGCGCCAGCAGTGAAGCGACTAGCGGGGGCACAGATACGCAGTATTTT.

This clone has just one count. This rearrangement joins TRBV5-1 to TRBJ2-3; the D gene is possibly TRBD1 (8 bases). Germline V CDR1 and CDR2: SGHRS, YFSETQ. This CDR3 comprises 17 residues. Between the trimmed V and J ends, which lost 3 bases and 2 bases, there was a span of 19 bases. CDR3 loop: CASSSQGGRYDTDTQYF. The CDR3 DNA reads TGCGCCAGCAGCTCACAGGGGGGGCGTTATGACACAGATACGCAGTATTTT. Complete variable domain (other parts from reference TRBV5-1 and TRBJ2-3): KAGVTQTPRYLIKTRGQQVTLSCSPISGHRSVSWYQQTPGQGLQFLFEYFSETQRNKGNFPGRFSGRQFSNSRSEMNVSTLELGDSALYLCASSSQGGRYDTDTQYFGPGTRLTVL.

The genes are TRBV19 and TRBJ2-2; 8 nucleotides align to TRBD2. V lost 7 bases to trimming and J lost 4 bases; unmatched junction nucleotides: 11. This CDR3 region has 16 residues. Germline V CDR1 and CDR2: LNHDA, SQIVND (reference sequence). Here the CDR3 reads CASTGGGGRGTGELFF. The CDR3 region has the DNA TGTGCCAGTACCGGCGGCGGGGGGCGCGGCACCGGGGAGCTGTTTTTT.